This record looks at one TCR beta chain sequence and its context. Losses at the gene ends were 5 bases for V and 6 bases for J; bases not matched to a gene: 9. The CDR3 covers 15 residues. CDR1 and CDR2 from the germline V gene are MNHEY and SMNVEV (reference sequence). This specimen belongs to a study of blood T cell repertoires in COVID-19. Original methodology: Scientists estimated how many nucleated cells there were by amplifying reference gene primers. TCRdb's table, derived via immunoSEQ multiplex PCR, lists solely in-frame clones and lacks some. That table supplies the V and J calls and clone size; D and trimming were determined from the DNA. The sample lists roughly 6,000 clones; roughly four fifths were seen once.

The specimen sequenced was peripheral blood. This clonotype originated in a man between 60 and 75 years old with acute or convalescent COVID-19. V gene TRBV27 combines with J gene TRBJ1-2; TRBD1 agrees at 10 bases. CDR3 region: CASSLRDRGSDGYTF. In DNA, the CDR3 is TGTGCCAGCAGTCTCAGGGACAGGGGATCGGATGGCTACACCTTC.